This T cell receptor (beta chain) emerged from a study of T-cell reconstitution after alpha-beta-depleted transplantation in children. Unique molecular identifiers were used to barcode this TCRbeta library. TCRdb re-analysed the PCR reads in MiXCR, keeping a single row per CDR3 protein. The repertoire has about 460,000 distinct CDR3 sequences, approximately 10% of them found once; the top ten carry approximately 15%. This clonotype was sampled from a female patient younger than 10 who had a stem cell transplant for aplastic anemia, so the T cells may come from the graft donor. Sequenced here: PBMCs, mostly from graft donor cells, sampled 180 days after TCRalphabeta/CD19-depleted stem cell transplant.

The CDR3: CASSSDRDGGYTF. The CDR3 region has the DNA TGTGCCAGCAGCTCGGACAGGGATGGAGGCTACACCTTC. V usage is TRBV7-9 and J usage is TRBJ1-2; 8 positions agree with TRBD1. The CDR3 spans 13 residues. Germline trimming cut 4 bases from V and 8 bases from J; bases unmatched to any gene: 6. Germline V gene sequence: CDR1 SEHNR, CDR2 FQNEAQ (reference sequence).